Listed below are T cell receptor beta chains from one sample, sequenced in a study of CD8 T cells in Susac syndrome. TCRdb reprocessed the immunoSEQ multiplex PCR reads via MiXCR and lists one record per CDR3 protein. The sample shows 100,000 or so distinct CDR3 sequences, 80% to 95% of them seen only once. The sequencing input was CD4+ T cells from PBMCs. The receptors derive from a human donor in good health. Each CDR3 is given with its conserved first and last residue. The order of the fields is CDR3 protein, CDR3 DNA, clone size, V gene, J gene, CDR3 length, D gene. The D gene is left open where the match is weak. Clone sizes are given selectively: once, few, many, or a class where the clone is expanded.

CASSSPGTGKSYEQYF	TGCGCCAGCAGCTCGCCGGGGACAGGGAAGTCCTACGAGCAGTACTTC	-	TRBV5-1	TRBJ2-7	16	TRBD1
CASSLFHAGVGNEQFF	TGTGCCAGCAGCTTATTCCATGCGGGAGTGGGAAATGAGCAGTTCTTC	-	TRBV7-3	TRBJ2-1	16	TRBD2
CASRPSGGANEQFF	TGTGCCAGCAGGCCTAGCGGGGGGGCCAATGAGCAGTTCTTC	-	TRBV7-9	TRBJ2-1	14	TRBD2
CASSLDFGENYGYTF	TGTGCCAGCAGCTTAGACTTCGGAGAGAACTATGGCTACACCTTC	-	TRBV7-2	TRBJ1-2	15	-
CSARAVAKNIQYF	TGCAGTGCTAGGGCCGTAGCCAAAAACATTCAGTACTTC	-	TRBV20-1	TRBJ2-4	13	-
CASSQNRGNTIYF	TGTGCCAGCAGTCAGAACCGGGGAAACACCATATATTTT	-	TRBV2	TRBJ1-3	13	-
CSVESGEGETQYF	TGCAGCGTTGAGTCAGGGGAGGGAGAGACCCAGTACTTC	-	TRBV29-1	TRBJ2-5	13	-
CASSPGTAEYGYTF	TGTGCCAGCTCACCGGGCACGGCAGAGTATGGCTACACCTTC	-	TRBV18	TRBJ1-2	14	-
CASSTPGQGGQPQHF	TGTGCCAGTAGTACGCCGGGACAGGGGGGTCAGCCCCAGCATTTT	-	TRBV19	TRBJ1-5	15	TRBD1
CSARPPSSYNEQFF	TGCAGTGCTAGGCCCCCGAGCTCCTACAATGAGCAGTTCTTC	-	TRBV20-1	TRBJ2-1	14	-
CASSIDRYYGYTF	TGTGCCAGTAGTATAGACAGGTACTATGGCTACACCTTC	-	TRBV19	TRBJ1-2	13	-
CASSTQWTANTEAFF	TGTGCCAGTAGTACTCAGTGGACGGCGAACACTGAAGCTTTCTTT	-	TRBV19	TRBJ1-1	15	-
CASSGPDRGDNQPQHF	TGTGCCAGCAGCGGCCCGGACAGGGGCGATAATCAGCCCCAGCATTTT	-	TRBV7-9	TRBJ1-5	16	TRBD1
CASSYAPGRRGYTF	TGTGCCAGCAGTTACGCTCCCGGGCGGCGAGGCTACACCTTC	-	TRBV6-2/TRBV6-3	TRBJ1-2	14	-
CASSPGGSSTDTQYF	TGTGCCAGCAGCCCGGGAGGATCGAGCACAGATACGCAGTATTTT	once	TRBV2	TRBJ2-3	15	TRBD2
CASSPSRGQGAYEQYF	TGTGCCAGCTCACCTTCCAGAGGCCAGGGGGCCTACGAGCAGTACTTC	-	TRBV18	TRBJ2-7	16	TRBD1
CASSGRQTSGNTIYF	TGTGCCAGCAGCGGAAGACAGACCTCTGGAAACACCATATATTTT	-	TRBV9	TRBJ1-3	15	-
CASRSSGTYNEQFF	TGTGCCAGCAGAAGTAGCGGAACCTACAATGAGCAGTTCTTC	-	TRBV3-1	TRBJ2-1	14	-
CASSLRGSPTSNEQFF	TGTGCCAGCAGTTTAAGAGGGTCACCTACCAGCAATGAGCAGTTCTTC	-	TRBV12-3/TRBV12-4	TRBJ2-1	16	-
CSVGASSYEQYF	TGCAGCGTTGGTGCCAGTAGCTACGAGCAGTACTTC	-	TRBV29-1	TRBJ2-7	12	-
CASSLSQNRGFYEQYF	TGTGCCAGCAGCTTATCGCAAAACAGGGGGTTCTACGAGCAGTACTTC	few	TRBV13	TRBJ2-7	16	TRBD1
CAGEPGERAKNIQYF	TGTGCCGGGGAACCCGGGGAGCGAGCCAAAAACATTCAGTACTTC	-	TRBV30	TRBJ2-4	15	-
CASSQAPGASSYNEQFF	TGCGCCAGCAGCCAGGCCCCGGGGGCCAGCTCCTACAATGAGCAGTTCTTC	-	TRBV4-3	TRBJ2-1	17	-
CSVDWTGAGLETQYF	TGCAGCGTTGACTGGACAGGGGCGGGATTGGAGACCCAGTACTTC	-	TRBV29-1	TRBJ2-5	15	TRBD1
CSARDQRTGEGGEQFF	TGCAGTGCTAGAGACCAACGGACAGGGGAGGGAGGAGAGCAGTTCTTC	-	TRBV20-1	TRBJ2-1	16	TRBD1
CASRGDSYNEQFF	TGTGCCAGCCGAGGGGACTCTTACAATGAGCAGTTCTTC	few	TRBV12-3/TRBV12-4	TRBJ2-1	13	-
CASSPRLGISYEQYF	TGTGCCAGCAGCCCCCGACTAGGAATTTCCTACGAGCAGTACTTC	-	TRBV3-1	TRBJ2-7	15	-
CASSGDDSYEQYF	TGTGCCAGCAGCGGGGACGACTCCTACGAGCAGTACTTC	-	TRBV12-3/TRBV12-4	TRBJ2-7	13	-
CSARDLGGGQPQHF	TGCAGTGCTAGGGATTTGGGAGGGGGCCAGCCCCAGCATTTT	-	TRBV20-1	TRBJ1-5	14	TRBD1
CASSLPTEYRTTGRYEQYF	TGTGCCAGCAGCTTACCCACGGAATACAGGACTACTGGCCGCTACGAGCAGTACTTC	-	TRBV7-9	TRBJ2-7	19	-
CASSYPGTNYGYTF	TGTGCCAGCAGTTACCCAGGGACCAACTATGGCTACACCTTC	few	TRBV6-5	TRBJ1-2	14	-
CASSPRIGRDETGELFF	TGTGCCAGCAGCCCCCGTATTGGGCGGGATGAGACCGGGGAGCTGTTTTTT	-	TRBV7-9	TRBJ2-2	17	-
CASSSGDRRRGYNEQFF	TGTGCCAGCAGCTCAGGGGACCGCCGGAGGGGTTACAATGAGCAGTTCTTC	-	TRBV11-1	TRBJ2-1	17	-
CASSLNGHDTNYGYTF	TGTGCCAGCAGCCTAAACGGACACGATACTAACTATGGCTACACCTTC	-	TRBV7-9	TRBJ1-2	16	-
CASSQGWSPRETQYF	TGCGCCAGCAGCCAAGGGTGGAGCCCGAGGGAGACCCAGTACTTC	once	TRBV4-1	TRBJ2-5	15	-
CSVAGLSNYGYTF	TGCAGCGTTGCTGGGCTTTCGAACTATGGCTACACCTTC	-	TRBV29-1	TRBJ1-2	13	-
CASSLSHGNPEQYF	TGTGCCAGCAGCTTATCTCATGGTAATCCCGAGCAGTACTTC	-	TRBV7-2	TRBJ2-7	14	-
CASSLIPDTQYF	TGTGCCAGCAGCCTAATACCTGATACGCAGTATTTT	-	TRBV7-2	TRBJ2-3	12	-
CASSFIGNSEKLFF	TGTGCCAGCAGCTTTATAGGAAATAGTGAAAAACTGTTTTTT	-	TRBV5-6	TRBJ1-4	14	-
CASSARTGADSPLHF	TGTGCCAGCAGCGCCCGGACAGGGGCCGACTCACCCCTCCACTTT	-	TRBV9	TRBJ1-6	15	TRBD1
CASSLEGQRNQPQHF	TGCGCCAGCAGCTTGGAGGGCCAACGCAATCAGCCCCAGCATTTT	-	TRBV5-1	TRBJ1-5	15	-
CASSQDGRPGDTEAFF	TGCGCCAGCAGCCAAGATGGGAGGCCCGGGGACACTGAAGCTTTCTTT	-	TRBV4-3	TRBJ1-1	16	-
CASSLSGAFSAHGYTF	TGTGCCAGCAGCCTTTCCGGGGCGTTCTCGGCTCATGGCTACACCTTC	-	TRBV7-9	TRBJ1-2	16	-
CASSQGQGSETEAFF	TGTGCCAGCAGCCAAGGACAGGGGTCGGAGACTGAAGCTTTCTTT	-	TRBV14	TRBJ1-1	15	TRBD1
CSARDPSRAHQPQHF	TGCAGTGCTAGAGACCCCTCCCGGGCCCATCAGCCCCAGCATTTT	-	TRBV20-1	TRBJ1-5	15	-
CSARDGGSLNTEAFF	TGCAGTGCTAGAGACGGGGGAAGCCTGAACACTGAAGCTTTCTTT	-	TRBV20-1	TRBJ1-1	15	-